A selection of T cell receptor beta chains follows, all from one sample in a study of blood T cell repertoires in COVID-19. Only in-frame clones appear in the TCRdb table, and some are missing; sequencing was by immunoSEQ multiplex PCR. The sample yields about 160,000 clones, 82% seen once. The sequenced sample was peripheral blood. The receptors were gathered from a woman in her thirties or forties with COVID-19, enrolled during active disease. CDR3s include the opening cysteine and the closing phenylalanine or tryptophan. Fields, in order: V gene, D gene, clone size, J gene, CDR3 DNA, CDR3 protein. D genes are given only for firm matches. Clone size is stated in some rows and not others, as once, few, many or a class when expanded.

V gene: TRBV2
D gene: -
clone size: -
J gene: TRBJ2-2
CDR3 DNA: TGTGCCAGCAAGGAGGACCGGAACACCGGGGAGCTGTTTTTT
CDR3 protein: CASKEDRNTGELFF

V gene: TRBV9
D gene: TRBD1
clone size: -
J gene: TRBJ1-2
CDR3 DNA: TGTGCCAGCAGCGAACGACCCTGGGGTGGGACAGGGGTAGGCTACACCTTC
CDR3 protein: CASSERPWGGTGVGYTF

V gene: TRBV28
D gene: TRBD1
clone size: -
J gene: TRBJ1-1
CDR3 DNA: TGTGCCAGCAGCCAATACAGGGGGATGAACACTGAAGCTTTCTTT
CDR3 protein: CASSQYRGMNTEAFF

V gene: TRBV29-1
D gene: TRBD1
clone size: -
J gene: TRBJ2-5
CDR3 DNA: TGCAGCGTTCCAGGGGGTTGGGAGACCCAGTACTTC
CDR3 protein: CSVPGGWETQYF

V gene: TRBV10-3
D gene: -
clone size: -
J gene: TRBJ1-1
CDR3 DNA: TGTGCCATCAGTGAGTCCGCAGGGACTGAAGCTTTCTTT
CDR3 protein: CAISESAGTEAFF

V gene: TRBV7-3
D gene: TRBD1
clone size: -
J gene: TRBJ1-1
CDR3 DNA: TGTGCCAGCAGCTTAGGGACAGCTCAGAACACTGAAGCTTTCTTT
CDR3 protein: CASSLGTAQNTEAFF

V gene: TRBV14
D gene: -
clone size: -
J gene: TRBJ2-2
CDR3 DNA: TGTGCCAGCAGCCAAGAAGTACGTAGCGGGGAGCTGTTTTTT
CDR3 protein: CASSQEVRSGELFF

V gene: TRBV19
D gene: -
clone size: -
J gene: TRBJ2-1
CDR3 DNA: TGTGCCAGTAGTTCACAGGGCCTCAGCTCCTACAATGAGCAGTTCTTC
CDR3 protein: CASSSQGLSSYNEQFF

V gene: TRBV3-1/TRBV3-2
D gene: TRBD1
clone size: few
J gene: TRBJ1-2
CDR3 DNA: TGTGCCAGCAGCCTGGGACAGAGTAACTATGGCTACACCTTC
CDR3 protein: CASSLGQSNYGYTF

V gene: TRBV9
D gene: -
clone size: -
J gene: TRBJ2-4
CDR3 DNA: TGTGCCAGCAACTTTCAGGGCTCCGGGAACATTCAGTACTTC
CDR3 protein: CASNFQGSGNIQYF

V gene: TRBV7-9
D gene: TRBD1
clone size: -
J gene: TRBJ1-2
CDR3 DNA: TGTGCCAGCAGCACAGGACAGGGCCGGGATGGCTACACCTTC
CDR3 protein: CASSTGQGRDGYTF

V gene: TRBV28
D gene: -
clone size: many
J gene: TRBJ2-7
CDR3 DNA: TGTGCCAGCAGTAACCCCGCGGGACGTCTCCACGAGCAGTACTTC
CDR3 protein: CASSNPAGRLHEQYF

V gene: TRBV7-9
D gene: TRBD2
clone size: -
J gene: TRBJ2-3
CDR3 DNA: TGTGCCAGCAGCTTATTTGCGGGAGGGCCGACAGATACGCAGTATTTT
CDR3 protein: CASSLFAGGPTDTQYF

V gene: TRBV5-4
D gene: TRBD1
clone size: -
J gene: TRBJ1-3
CDR3 DNA: TGTGCCAGCAGCTCGGCGGGCGAACAGGGGTTTGGAAACACCATATATTTT
CDR3 protein: CASSSAGEQGFGNTIYF

V gene: TRBV27
D gene: TRBD1
clone size: few
J gene: TRBJ1-6
CDR3 DNA: TGTGCCAGCAGTACGACAGGGGGCGTATCACCCCTCCACTTT
CDR3 protein: CASSTTGGVSPLHF

V gene: TRBV7-9
D gene: TRBD1
clone size: -
J gene: TRBJ1-1
CDR3 DNA: TGTGCCAGCAGCCAGGGACAGGGGACTGAAGCTTTCTTT
CDR3 protein: CASSQGQGTEAFF

V gene: TRBV4-1
D gene: -
clone size: -
J gene: TRBJ1-1
CDR3 DNA: TGCGCCAGCAGCCCACATGACAGGTCTGGGTGGACTGAAGCTTTCTTT
CDR3 protein: CASSPHDRSGWTEAFF

V gene: TRBV7-3
D gene: TRBD1
clone size: -
J gene: TRBJ1-1
CDR3 DNA: TGTGCCAGCAGCCTGGGACAGGGGTGGACTGAAGCTTTCTTT
CDR3 protein: CASSLGQGWTEAFF